This T cell receptor beta chain was identified during a study of blood T cell repertoires in COVID-19. Study information: The United States, Italy and Spain were the sources of the acute and convalescent COVID-19 samples. Nucleic acid was either cDNA or gDNA, and it came from T cells, B-cell-depleted T cells, or PBMCs.

How the authors handled the data: Estimation of nucleated cell counts relied on the amplification of reference gene primers. Sequenced by immunoSEQ multiplex PCR; TCRdb stores in-frame clones only, minus some. V and J calls plus clone size are reproduced from that table; the DNA served to infer D and trimming. The profile shows fewer than 200,000 clones, around 85% of them singletons. This CDR3 comprises 16 residues. Germline CDR1 is SGHRS and CDR2 is YFSETQ. The V and J ends lost 2 bases and 4 bases respectively, with 16 bases between them. What was sequenced was peripheral blood. The genes are TRBV5-1 and TRBJ1-3, with no clear D. This receptor was obtained from a man aged 55-75 years who had recovered from COVID-19. The CDR3 DNA reads TGCGCCAGCAGCTTCTCCGCGGGCTCAGGAGGAAACACCATATATTTT. Amino acids: CASSFSAGSGGNTIYF.